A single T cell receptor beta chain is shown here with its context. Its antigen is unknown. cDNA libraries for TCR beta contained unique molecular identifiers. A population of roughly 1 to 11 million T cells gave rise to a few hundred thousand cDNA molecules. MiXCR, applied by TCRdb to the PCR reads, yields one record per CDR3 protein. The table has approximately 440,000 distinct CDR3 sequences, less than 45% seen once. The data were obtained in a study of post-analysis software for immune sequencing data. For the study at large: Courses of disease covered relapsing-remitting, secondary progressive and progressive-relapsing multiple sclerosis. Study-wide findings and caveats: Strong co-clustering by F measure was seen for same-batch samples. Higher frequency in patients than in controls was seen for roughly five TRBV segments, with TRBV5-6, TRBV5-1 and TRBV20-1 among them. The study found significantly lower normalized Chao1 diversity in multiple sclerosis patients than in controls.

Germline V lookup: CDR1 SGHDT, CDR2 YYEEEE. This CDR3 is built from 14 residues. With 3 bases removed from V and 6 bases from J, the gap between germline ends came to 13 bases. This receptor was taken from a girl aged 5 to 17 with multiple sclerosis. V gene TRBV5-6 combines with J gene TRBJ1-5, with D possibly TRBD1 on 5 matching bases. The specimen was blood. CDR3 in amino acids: CASSSSGTPQPQHF. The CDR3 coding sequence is TGTGCCAGCAGCTCTTCAGGGACGCCTCAGCCCCAGCATTTT. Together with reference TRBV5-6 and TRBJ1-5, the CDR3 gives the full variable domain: DAGVTQSPTHLIKTRGQQVTLRCSPKSGHDTVSWYQQALGQGPQFIFQYYEEEERQRGNFPDRFSGHQFPNYSSELNVNALLLGDSALYLCASSSSGTPQPQHFGDGTRLSIL.